Below are 27 T cell receptor beta chains sequenced from a single sample in a study of regulatory T cells in long-lasting Graves disease. The authors built TCR beta libraries using iRepertoire HTBI primers and Arm-PCR of CDR3 regions. From the multiplex PCR reads, TCRdb called clonotypes with MiXCR, one entry per CDR3 protein. The sample lists hundreds of thousands of distinct CDR3 sequences; about 12% were seen once. The time point here: newly diagnosed GD, antithyroid drugs for less than 3 months. From PBMCs, RNA was extracted and then used to make the TCR library. This sample was also put to use in a study of T cells in Graves' hyperthyroidism and ophthalmopathy.

The specimen comprised peripheral blood mononuclear cells (PBMCs), sampled at new diagnosis, from a patient treated with antithyroid drugs. These receptors were taken from a woman in her twenties or thirties with Graves disease.

This clonotype has more than one count but fewer than ten. V usage is TRBV19 and J usage is TRBJ2-1, with TRBD2 matching 9 bases. The CDR3 has 15 amino acids. After removal of 1 base from V and 4 bases from J, the junction contained 2 bases not matched to a gene. Per the germline V gene, CDR1 is LNHDA and CDR2 is SQIVND (reference sequence). The CDR3: CASSIALAGYNEQFF. The CDR3 DNA is TGTGCCAGTAGTATAGCTCTAGCGGGATACAATGAGCAGTTCTTC.

A remark on this clonotype: A much more abundant neighbour one base away suggests this may be a read error. The V and J genes are TRBV12-3 or TRBV12-4 and TRBJ2-2; the match to TRBD2 covers 10 bases. J gave up 6 bases and V 1 base, and 8 bases lay outside the gene matches. The CDR3 is made up of 17 amino acids. The CDR3 reads CASSLVPGLAKPGELFF. The CDR3 DNA reads as TGTGCCAGCAGTTTAGTCCCGGGACTAGCGAAACCCGGGGAGCTGTTTTTT.

This clonotype was seen repeatedly, ten times or more. The chain carries TRBV11-3 and TRBJ1-1; possibly TRBD1 for D (5 bases). V shed 5 bases and J shed 11 bases, with 18 bases lying between them. The CDR3 has 13 residues. CDR1 is SGHNT, CDR2 YENEEA, per germline. The CDR3 nucleotides are TGTGCCAGCAGCCCCGGCCAGGGTCCCAATGCTTTCTTT. Its protein product is CASSPGQGPNAFF.

This clonotype has a handful of counts. The V gene is TRBV19, the J gene TRBJ2-1, with D perhaps matching TRBD2 (7 bases). The CDR3 runs to 21 residues. V lost 3 bases to trimming and J lost 4 bases, with 31 bases between them. Germline CDR1 reads LNHDA; CDR2 reads SQIVND (reference sequence). In DNA form, the CDR3 reads TGTGCCAGTAGTATCTCATCCCTCTCAGGGACCCGGGGGGCGGGTTACAATGAGCAGTTCTTC. It specifies CASSISSLSGTRGAGYNEQFF.

The table lists this clonotype with a few counts. This chain uses TRBV6-1 with TRBJ1-5; tentatively, D is TRBD1 (6 bases). This CDR3 is 13 amino acids long. Trimming took 10 bases from V and 1 from J, leaving 11 bases between them. Germline CDR1 is MNHNS and CDR2 is SASEGT. CDR3: CANPDRSNQPQHF. CDR3 bases: TGTGCCAATCCCGACAGGAGCAATCAGCCCCAGCATTTT.

V is TRBV5-1 and J is TRBJ2-1; 7 bases agree with TRBD1. The CDR3 has 13 amino acids. J was trimmed by 12 bases and V by 4 bases; bases with no gene match: 10. CDR1 is SGHRS and CDR2 is YFSETQ in the germline V gene. The DNA for the CDR3 is TGCGCCAGCAGCGCCGACAGGGTAAAAGGGCAGTTCTTC. Its translation: CASSADRVKGQFF.

The genes are TRBV6-1 and TRBJ2-7; TRBD1 agrees at 7 bases. The CDR3 consists of 14 residues. From germline, CDR1 is MNHNS and CDR2 SASEGT. The ends lost 6 bases at V and 0 bases at J; junction bases unmatched: 5. The CDR3: CASRVGQASYEQYF. In DNA, the CDR3 is TGTGCCAGCAGGGTTGGACAGGCCTCCTACGAGCAGTACTTC.

There are many counts of this clonotype. The V call is TRBV4-1, the J call TRBJ2-1; D gene uncertain. Germline lookup yields CDR1 MGHRA and CDR2 YSYEKL. Trimming took 3 bases from V and 2 from J, leaving 14 bases between them. The length of the CDR3 is 16 residues. The CDR3 bases are TGCGCCAGCAGCCACCTACCCGGAGTGACCTACAATGAGCAGTTCTTC. Translating gives CASSHLPGVTYNEQFF.

This clonotype was observed at least ten times. V and J are TRBV11-2 and TRBJ1-2, with D tentatively TRBD1 (6 bases). This CDR3 has 14 residues. Germline-derived CDR1 and CDR2 are SGHAT and FQNNGV. V dropped 2 bases and J dropped 5 bases, with 12 bases sitting between them. CDR3 loop: CASSLNGGGYGYTF. CDR3 nucleotides: TGTGCCAGCAGCTTAAACGGGGGCGGTTATGGCTACACCTTC.

Notes on this clonotype: This may be a read error, as it is one base from a much larger clone. This chain uses TRBV7-6 with TRBJ2-5; D unclear. With 3 bases removed from V and 7 bases from J, the gap between germline ends came to 9 bases. CDR3 length: 12 residues. The V gene's germline CDR1 is SGHVS and CDR2 FNYEAQ. The CDR3 sequence: CASSFAPGTQYF. The CDR3 DNA sequence: TGTGCCAGCAGCTTTGCGCCAGGGACCCAGTACTTC.

This clonotype was seen ten or more times. This chain uses TRBV7-2 with TRBJ1-1; D is perhaps TRBD1 (6 bases). Germline loops: CDR1 SGHTA, CDR2 FQGNSA. Trimming shortened V by 4 bases and J by 2 bases, and 14 bases separated the two germline ends. The CDR3 runs 15 residues. CDR3 sequence: CASSSYGTLNTEAFF. CDR3 in DNA: TGTGCCAGCAGCTCTTACGGGACACTAAACACTGAAGCTTTCTTT.

The V and J genes are TRBV7-2 and TRBJ1-4; D is unclear. CDR1 and CDR2 (germline): SGHTA, FQGNSA. The V gene lost 5 bases and the J gene lost 6 bases, with 16 bases spanning the gap. The CDR3 length is 15 residues. CDR3: CASSPTTEPYEKLFF. The CDR3 DNA is TGTGCCAGCAGCCCGACGACTGAGCCCTATGAAAAACTGTTTTTT.

The chain combines TRBV18 with TRBJ2-7; a weak D match, TRBD2 (5 bases). V lost 0 bases to trimming and J lost 3 bases, with 9 bases between them. The CDR3 runs 14 residues. CDR1 is KGHSH and CDR2 is LQKENI in the germline V gene. CDR3 nucleotide sequence: TGTGCCAGCTCACCACCAGGACTGGGCTACGAGCAGTACTTC. It encodes CASSPPGLGYEQYF.

The chain recombines TRBV7-2 with TRBJ2-7, with D unclear. Trimming removed 6 bases from V and 6 bases from J, with 18 bases in between. The V gene's germline CDR1 is SGHTA and CDR2 FQGNSA. This CDR3 has 14 amino acids. CDR3: CASSSTPSIIEQYF. The CDR3 DNA is TGTGCCAGCAGTTCTACCCCCTCGATCATCGAGCAGTACTTC.

This clonotype was observed at least ten times. The gene calls are TRBV7-2 and TRBJ1-1, with unresolved D. Trimming cost V 5 bases and J 1 base, with 8 bases left between them. This CDR3 contains 13 residues. The germline CDR1 and CDR2 sequences are SGHTA and FQGNSA. The CDR3 loop is CASSLTTNTEAFF. CDR3 coding DNA: TGTGCCAGCAGCCTGACAACGAACACTGAAGCTTTCTTT. Supplemented by reference TRBV7-2 and TRBJ1-1, the full variable domain reads GAGVSQSPSNKVTEKGKDVELRCDPISGHTALYWYRQSLGQGLEFLIYFQGNSAPDKSGLPSDRFSAERTGGSVSTLTIQRTQQEDSAVYLCASSLTTNTEAFFGQGTRLTVV.

This chain links TRBV7-9 with TRBJ2-3; 7 bases line up with TRBD2. The CDR3 loop spans 16 amino acids. J lost 3 bases, V lost 5 bases, and 11 bases had no gene match. CDR1 is SEHNR, CDR2 FQNEAQ, per germline (reference sequence). The CDR3 DNA follows: TGTGCCAGCAGCACCCCTCCGGGAGGCCGAACAGATACGCAGTATTTT. Translation gives CASSTPPGGRTDTQYF.

The rearrangement links TRBV6-2 or TRBV6-3 to TRBJ1-2, with D hard to call. Trimming removed 2 bases at V and 0 bases at J, with 13 bases between. CDR3 length equals 16 residues. Germline V gene data show CDR1 as MNHEY and CDR2 as SVGEGT. The CDR3 DNA reads as TGTGCCAGCAGTTACCCCGGCAGACCGACTAACTATGGCTACACCTTC. This sequence encodes CASSYPGRPTNYGYTF.

This clonotype was recorded once. This could be a read error, since a much larger clone is one nucleotide away. The chain recombines TRBV3-1 with TRBJ1-2, with D tentatively TRBD1 (6 bases). Germline-derived CDR1 and CDR2 are LGHDT and YNNKEL (reference sequence). The CDR3 length is 15 residues. CDR3 amino acids: CVSSRTGGGDYGYTF. Here the CDR3 DNA reads TGTGTCAGCAGCCGTACAGGAGGGGGGGACTATGGCTACACCTTC.

In the case of this clonotype: Only one base separates this from a far larger clonotype, so it likely reflects a read error. V usage is TRBV3-1 and J usage is TRBJ2-1, with D tentatively TRBD1 (6 bases). The better agreement between TRBJ2-5 and the DNA end casts doubt on the J call. The CDR3 totals 15 residues. The germline V gene has CDR1 LGHDT and CDR2 YNNKEL (reference sequence). CDR3 sequence: CASSRTGTWTETQYF. The CDR3 nucleotides are TGTGCCAGCAGCCGGACCGGGACATGGACCGAGACCCAGTACTTC.

There are many counts of this clonotype. The chain combines TRBV9 with TRBJ2-3; D gene uncertain. Trimming took off 3 bases at V and 0 bases at J, with 8 bases between the two ends. This CDR3 spans 14 amino acids. The V gene's germline CDR1 is SGDLS and CDR2 YYNGEE. The CDR3 DNA reads TGTGCCAGCAGCGCCTTAGTGAGCACAGATACGCAGTATTTT. This gives the protein CASSALVSTDTQYF.

This clonotype showed up many times. The chain uses TRBV7-9 and TRBJ2-7, with TRBD2 matching 11 bases. The ends lost 1 base at V and 5 bases at J; junction bases unmatched: 4. CDR1 SEHNR and CDR2 FQNEAQ come from the germline V gene (reference sequence). The CDR3 runs to 15 residues. CDR3 residues: CASSLVAGGPNEQYF. The CDR3 region has the DNA TGTGCCAGCAGCTTAGTAGCGGGAGGGCCGAACGAGCAGTACTTC.

At least ten counts were recorded for this clonotype. This chain uses TRBV28 with TRBJ2-3, with D perhaps matching TRBD2 (5 bases). The germline CDR1 and CDR2 sequences are MDHEN and SYDVKM. The CDR3 is made up of 16 amino acids. V lost 2 bases and J lost 2, with 14 bases in between. CDR3 in DNA: TGTGCCAGCAGTTTAGCAGTGCAGCGGTTCACAGATACGCAGTATTTT. It codes for CASSLAVQRFTDTQYF.

This chain connects TRBV2 to TRBJ1-1, with no clear D. CDR3 size: 13 residues. The germline CDR1 and CDR2 sequences are SNHLY and FYNNEI. The V and J ends lost 6 bases and 0 bases respectively, with 8 bases between them. This chain's CDR3 is CASRTDMNTEAFF. In DNA form, the CDR3 reads TGTGCCAGCAGAACAGATATGAACACTGAAGCTTTCTTT.

In this sample, this clonotype turned up a few times. This chain joins TRBV7-2 and TRBJ2-2; TRBD1 matches at 7 bases. V was clipped by 5 bases and J by 5 bases; unmatched bases: 8. This CDR3 is built from 15 residues. Germline values: CDR1 SGHTA, CDR2 FQGNSA. The CDR3: CASSLNTGVTGELFF. The CDR3 DNA sequence: TGTGCCAGCAGCCTGAATACAGGGGTGACCGGGGAGCTGTTTTTT.

This clonotype was counted a few times. The chain combines TRBV20-1 with TRBJ2-7; TRBD2 agrees at 9 bases. The CDR3 runs 16 residues. J gave up 7 bases and V 2 bases, and 15 bases lay outside the gene matches. The germline CDR1 and CDR2 sequences are DFQATT and SNEGSKA (reference sequence). The CDR3 DNA follows: TGCAGTGCTAGACCGCGTAGCGGGAGCCTTATACTGGAGCAGTACTTC. Its translation is CSARPRSGSLILEQYF.

This clonotype has a count of ten or more. The genes are TRBV7-9 and TRBJ1-1, with D possibly being TRBD1 (5 bases). The V gene lost 6 bases and the J gene lost 2 bases, with 10 bases spanning the gap. The CDR3 contains 13 residues. CDR1 and CDR2 from the germline V gene are SEHNR and FQNEAQ (reference sequence). In nucleotides, the CDR3 is TGTGCCAGCAGTTCGACAGAAAACACTGAAGCTTTCTTT. Residues: CASSSTENTEAFF.

This clonotype showed up many times. V usage is TRBV28 and J usage is TRBJ1-5; D perhaps matches TRBD1 (5 bases). Trimming removed 10 bases at V and 1 base at J, with 38 bases between. In germline, CDR1 is MDHEN, CDR2 SYDVKM. The length of the CDR3 is 22 residues. The CDR3 reads CATKGWVGGSRAFKESNQPQHF. The CDR3 DNA is TGTGCCACCAAGGGTTGGGTGGGAGGATCCAGGGCGTTCAAGGAGAGCAATCAGCCCCAGCATTTT. The entire variable domain, with the rest obtained from reference TRBV28 and TRBJ1-5, is as follows: DVKVTQSSRYLVKRTGEKVFLECVQDMDHENMFWYRQDPGLGLRLIYFSYDVKMKEKGDIPEGYSVSREKKERFSLILESASTNQTSMYLCATKGWVGGSRAFKESNQPQHFGDGTRLSIL.